The clone carrying this TCR beta chain has a single count. The germline gives CDR1 MNHEY, CDR2 SVGEGT. The CDR3 contains 15 residues. The trim removed 6 bases at V and 7 bases at J, leaving 12 bases unmatched. As handled by the study authors: It was from reference gene primer amplification that nucleated cell counts were estimated. Here immunoSEQ multiplex PCR was the method, and the copy in TCRdb shows in-frame clones only, minus some. V, J and clone size were drawn from that table, and D and trimming were deduced from the DNA. The table lists some 220,000 clones, around four fifths of them singletons. This specimen belongs to a study of blood T cell repertoires in COVID-19. Study background: Samples came from the United States, Italy and Spain, spanning acute and convalescent COVID-19. PBMCs, B-cell-depleted T cells, or T cells provided the cDNA or gDNA that made up the material.

The V and J genes are TRBV6-2 or TRBV6-3 and TRBJ2-1; TRBD2 matches 7 bases. Sequenced sample: peripheral blood. The source is a woman of 80 years or more with active or convalescent COVID-19. CDR3 amino acids: CASSRQLTSWNEQFF. Here the CDR3 DNA reads TGTGCCAGCAGCCGCCAACTGACTAGCTGGAATGAGCAGTTCTTC.